One and the same sample provided the 18 T cell receptor beta chains below, sequenced in a study of identical twins. TCRdb called the 5' RACE reads again in MiXCR, with one record for every CDR3 protein. There are fewer than 250,000 distinct CDR3 sequences in the sample; around 10% occur only once, and 5.1% lies in the top ten. The sample taken for sequencing was memory (CD45RO+) T cells sorted from blood. The receptor source for this set is a woman between 18 and 29 years old in good health.

The chain couples TRBV2 to TRBJ1-5; D gene unclear. In germline, CDR1 is SNHLY, CDR2 FYNNEI. Trimming stripped 6 bases from V and 0 bases from J, with 9 bases between. The CDR3 spans 14 residues. CDR3 protein: CASSRRDSNQPQHF. Here the CDR3 DNA reads TGTGCCAGCAGCCGACGGGATAGCAATCAGCCCCAGCATTTT.

V usage is TRBV11-2 and J usage is TRBJ2-5, with D perhaps TRBD2 (5 bases). Trimming removed 1 base at V and 4 bases at J, with 7 bases between. The V gene's germline CDR1 is SGHAT and CDR2 FQNNGV. The CDR3 spans 13 residues. The CDR3 DNA reads as TGTGCCAGCAGCTTAGTAGCGCGAGAGACCCAGTACTTC. Translation gives CASSLVARETQYF.

This clonotype was picked up a small number of times. The chain links TRBV11-3 to TRBJ2-2; 7 positions agree with TRBD1. This CDR3 has 14 residues. Looked up from germline, CDR1 is SGHNT and CDR2 is YENEEA. V shed 3 bases and J 6 bases; nucleotides not matched to a gene: 4. The CDR3 bases are TGTGCCAGCAGCTTTTCGCAGGGGGCCGGGGAGCTGTTTTTT. It translates to CASSFSQGAGELFF.

In its sample, this clonotype was seen a few times. V is TRBV7-8 and J is TRBJ2-2; D is tentatively TRBD1 or TRBD2 (5 bases each). V was trimmed by 7 bases and J by 4 bases, leaving 10 bases between them. This CDR3 region has 13 residues. The germline V gene encodes CDR1 SGHVS and CDR2 FQNEAQ. The CDR3 DNA is TGTGCCAGCACAGGGACGGGCACCGGGGAGCTGTTTTTT. Protein sequence: CASTGTGTGELFF.

The table lists this clonotype with a few counts. V is TRBV20-1 and J is TRBJ2-1; perhaps TRBD2 as D (6 bases). The CDR3 loop spans 14 amino acids. Trimming left V 2 bases short and J 8 bases short, with 16 bases between. The germline gives CDR1 DFQATT, CDR2 SNEGSKA (reference sequence). The CDR3 sequence: CSARSSGRTHEQFF. DNA for the CDR3: TGCAGTGCTAGAAGCAGCGGGCGTACTCATGAGCAGTTCTTC.

The genes are TRBV6-1 and TRBJ2-3; 12 positions match TRBD2. Germline V gene data show CDR1 as MNHNS and CDR2 as SASEGT. This CDR3 is built from 16 residues. V was clipped by 3 bases and J by 4 bases; unmatched bases: 5. CDR3 nucleotide sequence: TGTGCCAGCAGTGAGCCTAGCGGGGGGGGATCAGATACGCAGTATTTT. It yields the protein CASSEPSGGGSDTQYF.

This clonotype was seen only a few times. This chain uses TRBV7-2 with TRBJ2-2; D perhaps matches TRBD1 (7 bases). Germline V gene sequence: CDR1 SGHTA, CDR2 FQGNSA. V was cut by 6 bases and J by 3 bases, with 17 bases left in between. The CDR3 is 16 residues long. CDR3 region: CASSRWRGQDTGELFF. The CDR3 coding sequence is TGTGCCAGCAGTCGGTGGAGGGGGCAGGACACCGGGGAGCTGTTTTTT. The complete variable domain, with remaining parts taken from reference TRBV7-2 and TRBJ2-2, reads GAGVSQSPSNKVTEKGKDVELRCDPISGHTALYWYRQSLGQGLEFLIYFQGNSAPDKSGLPSDRFSAERTGGSVSTLTIQRTQQEDSAVYLCASSRWRGQDTGELFFGEGSRLTVL.

In its sample, this clonotype was seen a few times. The chain is built from TRBV12-3 or TRBV12-4 and TRBJ1-5; 8 bases are a match to TRBD1. CDR3 length: 15 amino acids. The V segment lost 4 bases and the J segment 1 base; nucleotides outside the gene matches: 3. The CDR3 DNA sequence: TGTGCCAGCAGTTCAGGGGGCGCGAGCAATCAGCCCCAGCATTTT. It yields the protein CASSSGGASNQPQHF.

A few counts support this clonotype. This rearrangement joins TRBV6-6 to TRBJ1-5, with no clear D. This CDR3 has 13 amino acids. Deletions cut 8 bases from V and 0 bases from J, with 8 bases between. The germline V gene has CDR1 MNHNY and CDR2 SVGAGI (reference sequence). This CDR3 is CASEVYSNQPQHF. The CDR3 bases are TGTGCCAGCGAAGTATATAGCAATCAGCCCCAGCATTTT.

This clonotype came up a few times. The chain joins TRBV4-3 to TRBJ2-1; 10 nucleotides match TRBD2. Germline CDR1 is LGHNA and CDR2 is YSLEER. The V and J ends lost 0 bases and 3 bases, in that order; junction bases with no gene match: 2. The CDR3 is 16 amino acids. The CDR3 coding sequence is TGCGCCAGCAGCCAAGAGGCTAGCGGGAGCTACAATGAGCAGTTCTTC. It yields the protein CASSQEASGSYNEQFF.

The sample holds a few counts of this clonotype. The rearrangement links TRBV27 to TRBJ2-7; 10 bases map to TRBD1. Germline CDR1 MNHEY, CDR2 SMNVEV (reference sequence). V dropped 6 bases and J dropped 4; count of bases not matched to a gene: 6. This CDR3 contains 14 residues. The CDR3 DNA reads as TGTGCCAGCAGCGGGACAGGGGCGATTTACGAGCAGTACTTC. It codes for CASSGTGAIYEQYF.

The table lists this clonotype with a few counts. The rearrangement uses TRBV2 and TRBJ2-5, with a possible D match to TRBD1 (6 bases). The CDR3 covers 16 residues. CDR1 and CDR2 (germline): SNHLY, FYNNEI. Trimming left V 4 bases short and J 2 bases short, with 17 bases between. The CDR3 DNA follows: TGTGCCAGCAGTGCTCATGGGGGACAACGTCAAGAGACCCAGTACTTC. This sequence encodes CASSAHGGQRQETQYF.

This clonotype has just a few counts. The CDR3 loop reads CASSPDRRSTYEQYF. The DNA for the CDR3 is TGTGCCAGCAGCCCCGACAGACGTTCTACCTACGAGCAGTACTTC. The rearrangement links TRBV27 to TRBJ2-7; TRBD1 might be the D (5 bases). Between the trimmed V and J ends, which lost 6 bases and 2 bases, there was a span of 17 bases. The CDR3 spans 15 residues. Germline CDR1 reads MNHEY; CDR2 reads SMNVEV (reference sequence).

This clonotype was seen repeatedly, ten times or more. The chain couples TRBV5-1 to TRBJ2-3; D ambiguous. Germline CDR1 and CDR2: SGHRS and YFSETQ. This CDR3 is built from 14 residues. Deletions cut 4 bases from V and 6 bases from J, with 15 bases between. The CDR3 bases are TGCGCCAGCAGCCTAGGGTCACCGCTGGATACGCAGTATTTT. It encodes CASSLGSPLDTQYF.

This clonotype was observed at least ten times. This rearrangement joins TRBV7-6 to TRBJ2-7, with 8 bases lining up with TRBD1. The CDR3 is 15 amino acids. V lost 0 bases and J lost 2; bases outside the gene matches: 3. CDR1 and CDR2 from the germline V gene are SGHVS and FNYEAQ. The CDR3: CASSLAGQGPYEQYF. In nucleotides, the CDR3 is TGTGCCAGCAGCTTAGCAGGACAGGGACCCTACGAGCAGTACTTC.

This clonotype has just a few counts. The V gene is TRBV12-3 or TRBV12-4, the J gene TRBJ1-2; the match to TRBD1 covers 7 bases. The CDR3 is 15 amino acids. V trimming: 3 bases; J trimming: 2 bases; junction bases outside the gene matches: 6. CDR3: CASSFGQATNYGYTF. CDR3 nucleotides: TGTGCCAGCAGTTTCGGACAGGCAACAAACTATGGCTACACCTTC.

In this sample, this clonotype turned up a few times. The V gene is TRBV6-5, the J gene TRBJ2-2, with 11 bases identical to TRBD2. The CDR3 loop spans 18 amino acids. The germline V gene has CDR1 MNHEY and CDR2 SVGAGI. Trimming removed 2 bases from V and 5 bases from J; junction bases left unmatched: 10. In DNA, the CDR3 is TGTGCCAGCAGTTACCGGCGTAGCGGGAGGGCGGGAACCGGGGAGCTGTTTTTT. It encodes CASSYRRSGRAGTGELFF.

J is TRBJ2-1 and V is TRBV6-1; D gene uncertain. V was shortened by 1 base and J by 9 bases, with 7 bases between the two germline ends. This CDR3 has 12 amino acids. In germline, CDR1 is MNHNS, CDR2 SASEGT. The CDR3 bases are TGTGCCAGCAGTGAAGGATGGGGTGAGCAGTTCTTC. The encoded protein is CASSEGWGEQFF.